This TCR beta chain was sequenced in a study of graft-versus-host responses after intestinal transplantation. Study context: Tacrolimus and steroids were given for around 3 years to all recipients after anti-thymocyte globulin induction.

A note on this clone: Its antigen is undetermined.

Germline V gene sequence: CDR1 MNHEY, CDR2 SVGAGI. V lost 6 bases to trimming and J lost 5 bases, with 18 bases between them. This CDR3 has 15 amino acids. Whole-study results and caveats: Graft-versus-host to host-versus-graft clonal ratios in allografts were high in patients with graft-donor T cell macrochimerism. Early post-transplant declines in HvG were associated with peak levels of circulating GvH clones. GvH clones occurred in recipient marrow; some first appeared in ileum or blood.

Measured with immunoSEQ multiplex PCR; TCRdb has only the in-frame clones, and not every one. This table has tens of thousands of clones, around 90% appearing once. This receptor was obtained from a human donor who received an intestinal transplant. Sequencing used unstimulated CD8+ T cells sorted from spleen or lymph node cells, obtained before intestinal transplant. The V call is TRBV6-5, the J call TRBJ2-3, with D possibly TRBD2 on 6 matching bases. The CDR3 region is CASSRRDPRGDTQYF. The CDR3 DNA follows: TGTGCCAGCAGCCGGCGGGACCCACGAGGAGATACGCAGTATTTT.